This T cell receptor beta chain was observed in a study of blood T cell repertoires in COVID-19 (dated by TCRdb to the early 2020s). In terms of the full investigation: Samples covering the acute and convalescent phases of COVID-19 were provided by collaborators in the United States, Italy and Spain. Subjects who had been exposed to COVID-19, were actively infected with it, or had recovered from it provided the deeply sampled blood TCRbeta repertoires that made up the dataset. The material from the prospective study consisted of cDNA or gDNA derived from T cells, B-cell-depleted T cells, or PBMCs. Nearly every sample came with metadata listing a de-identified subject ID, COVID-19 status, age in years and sex. The samples were drawn from the first 160 participants of the ongoing ImmuneRACE study and from roughly 1,300 subjects provided by 6 global collaborators. Where available, HLA class I and class II types were obtained from metadata supplied by the sample provider rather than from assay-based typing. The repertoires were released in a freely available public database meant as a resource for research on the immune response to SARS-CoV-2. Broader findings and caveats from the paper: Clinical and demographic metadata were provided uncurated, with the amount varying by source and participant.

This clone was counted between two and nine times. What this receptor recognizes is not known. No clone much larger than this one lies a single base away; base qualities are absent. The immunoSEQ Assay, a bias-controlled multiplex PCR, was used to amplify TCRbeta CDR3 regions from genomic DNA. In the paper's pipeline: Nucleated cell counts per sample were estimated from amplification of reference gene primers within the assay. To quantify the absolute abundance of each unique TCRbeta CDR3 rearrangement, sequence reads were collapsed and filtered. For each sample, productive Simpson clonality was calculated as the square root of Simpson's diversity index over productive rearrangements. TCRdb provides this immuneACCESS table in a form limited to in-frame rearrangements. Some clones are lacking; in checked studies, under half of them reflect an unresolved V gene, and why the rest are absent is not known. Clone size and the V and J calls come from that table; the DNA yielded D and trimming. The sample data list roughly 240,000 clones, and roughly 86% of these were observed just once. The ten largest clones capture 3.6% of the sample.

Collaborating institutions collected whole blood in K2EDTA tubes following their own protocols. Collaborator samples were shipped for TCRbeta analysis as frozen whole blood, isolated PBMCs, or DNA extracted from either sample type. V trim: 5 bases; J trim: 8 bases; unmatched bases: 6. The CDR3 has 13 amino acids, counting the end cysteine and phenylalanine. Here the CDR3 DNA is all that survives: 39 bases in frame from base 1. CDR1 and CDR2, looked up from the germline V gene (reference sequence), are SGHKS and YYEKEE. The chain couples TRBV5-5 to TRBJ1-4; 7 bases in the middle match TRBD1. Sequences were obtained from peripheral blood. The receptor was derived from a man between 18 and 29 years old with active or convalescent COVID-19. In nucleotide form, the sequence is TGTGCCAGCAGGTTCACAGGGGACGAAAAACTGTTTTTT. It translates to CASRFTGDEKLFF. With the portions outside the CDR3 filled from the reference TRBV5-5 and TRBJ1-4 genes, the complete variable region becomes DAGVTQSPTHLIKTRGQQVTLRCSPISGHKSVSWYQQVLGQGPQFIFQYYEKEERGRGNFPDRFSARQFPNYSSELNVNALLLGDSALYLCASRFTGDEKLFFGSGTQLSVL.